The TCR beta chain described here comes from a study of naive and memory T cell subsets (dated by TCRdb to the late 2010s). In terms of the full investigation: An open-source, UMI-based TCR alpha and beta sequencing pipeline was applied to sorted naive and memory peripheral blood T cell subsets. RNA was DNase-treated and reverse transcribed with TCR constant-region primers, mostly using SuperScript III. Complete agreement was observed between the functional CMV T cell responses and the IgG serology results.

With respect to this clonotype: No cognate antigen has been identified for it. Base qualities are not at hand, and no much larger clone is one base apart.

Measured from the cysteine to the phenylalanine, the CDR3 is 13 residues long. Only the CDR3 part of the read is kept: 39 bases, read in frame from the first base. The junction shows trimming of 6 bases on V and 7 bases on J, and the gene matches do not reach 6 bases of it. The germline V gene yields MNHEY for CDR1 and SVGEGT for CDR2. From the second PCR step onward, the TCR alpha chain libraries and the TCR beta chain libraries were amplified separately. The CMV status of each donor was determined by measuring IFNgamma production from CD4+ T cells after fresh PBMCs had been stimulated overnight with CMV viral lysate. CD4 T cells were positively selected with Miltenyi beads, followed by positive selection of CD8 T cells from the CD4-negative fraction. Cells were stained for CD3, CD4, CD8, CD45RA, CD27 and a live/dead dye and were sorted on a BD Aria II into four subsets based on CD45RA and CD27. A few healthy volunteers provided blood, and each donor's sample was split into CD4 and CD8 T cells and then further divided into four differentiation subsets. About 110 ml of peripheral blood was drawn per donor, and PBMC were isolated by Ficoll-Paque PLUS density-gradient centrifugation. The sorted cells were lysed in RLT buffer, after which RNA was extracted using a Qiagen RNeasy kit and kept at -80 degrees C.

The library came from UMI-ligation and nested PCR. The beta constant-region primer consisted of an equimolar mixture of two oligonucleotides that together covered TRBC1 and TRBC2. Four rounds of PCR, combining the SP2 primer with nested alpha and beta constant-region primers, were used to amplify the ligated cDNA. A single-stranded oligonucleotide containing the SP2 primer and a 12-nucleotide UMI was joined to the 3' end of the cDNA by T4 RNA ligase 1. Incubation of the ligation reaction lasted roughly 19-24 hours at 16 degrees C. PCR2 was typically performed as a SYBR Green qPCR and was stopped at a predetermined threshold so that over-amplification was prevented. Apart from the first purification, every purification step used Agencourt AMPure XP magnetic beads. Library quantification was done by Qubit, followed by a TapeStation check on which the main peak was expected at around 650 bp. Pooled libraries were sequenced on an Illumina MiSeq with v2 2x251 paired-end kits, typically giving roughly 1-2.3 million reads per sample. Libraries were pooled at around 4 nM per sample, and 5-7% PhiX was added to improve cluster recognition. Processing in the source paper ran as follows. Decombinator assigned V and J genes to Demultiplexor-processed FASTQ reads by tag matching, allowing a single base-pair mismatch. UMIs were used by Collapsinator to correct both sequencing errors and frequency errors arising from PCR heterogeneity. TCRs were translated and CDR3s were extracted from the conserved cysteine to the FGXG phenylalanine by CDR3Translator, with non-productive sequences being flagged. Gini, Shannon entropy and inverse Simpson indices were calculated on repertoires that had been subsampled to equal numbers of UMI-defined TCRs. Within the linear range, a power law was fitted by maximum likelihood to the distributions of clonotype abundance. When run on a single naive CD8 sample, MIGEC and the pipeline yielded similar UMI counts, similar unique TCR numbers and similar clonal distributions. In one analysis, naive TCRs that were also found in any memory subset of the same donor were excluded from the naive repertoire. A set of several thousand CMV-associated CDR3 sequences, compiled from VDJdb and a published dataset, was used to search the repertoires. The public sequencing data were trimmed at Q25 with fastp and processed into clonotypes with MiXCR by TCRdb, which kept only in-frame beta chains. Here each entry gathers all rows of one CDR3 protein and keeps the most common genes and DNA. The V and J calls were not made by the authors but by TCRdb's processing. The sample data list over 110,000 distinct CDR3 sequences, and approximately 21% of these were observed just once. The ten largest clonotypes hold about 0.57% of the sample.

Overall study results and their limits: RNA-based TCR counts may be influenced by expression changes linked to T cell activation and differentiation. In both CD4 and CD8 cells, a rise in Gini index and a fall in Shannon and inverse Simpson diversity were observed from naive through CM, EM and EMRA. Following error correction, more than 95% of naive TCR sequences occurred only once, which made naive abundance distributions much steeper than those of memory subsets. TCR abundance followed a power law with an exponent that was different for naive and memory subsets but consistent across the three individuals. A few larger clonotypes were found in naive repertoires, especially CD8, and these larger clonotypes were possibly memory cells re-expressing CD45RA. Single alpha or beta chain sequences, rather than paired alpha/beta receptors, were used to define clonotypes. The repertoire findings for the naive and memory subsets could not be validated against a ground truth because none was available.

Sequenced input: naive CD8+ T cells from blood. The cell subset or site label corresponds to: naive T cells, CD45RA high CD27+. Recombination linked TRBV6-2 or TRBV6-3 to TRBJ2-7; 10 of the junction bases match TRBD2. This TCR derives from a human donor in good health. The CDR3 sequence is CASSDLAGDEQYF. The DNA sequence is TGTGCCAGCAGCGACCTAGCGGGAGATGAGCAGTACTTC.